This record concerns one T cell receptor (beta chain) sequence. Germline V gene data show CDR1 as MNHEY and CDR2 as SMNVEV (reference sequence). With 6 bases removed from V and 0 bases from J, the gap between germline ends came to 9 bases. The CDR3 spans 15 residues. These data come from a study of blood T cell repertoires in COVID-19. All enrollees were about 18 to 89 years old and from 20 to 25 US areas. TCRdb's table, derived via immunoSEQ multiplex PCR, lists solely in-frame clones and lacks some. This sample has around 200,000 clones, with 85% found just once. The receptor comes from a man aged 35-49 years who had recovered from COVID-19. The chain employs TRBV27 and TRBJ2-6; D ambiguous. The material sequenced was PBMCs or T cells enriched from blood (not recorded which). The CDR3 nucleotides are TGTGCCAGCAGCGACATTGGCTCTGGGGCCAACGTCCTGACTTTC. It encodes CASSDIGSGANVLTF.